These 23 T cell receptor beta chains originate from one sample sequenced in a study of CD8+CD57+ T cells in acquired aplastic anemia. Genomic DNA, serving as template, underwent TCR beta VDJ and CDR3 profiling. MiXCR, run by TCRdb on the reads, gives a single entry per CDR3 protein. The sample has 150,000 to 200,000 distinct CDR3 sequences, 60% to 70% seen once. Sequencing used sorted CD4+, CD8+, or CD8+CD57+ T cells (not recorded which) from PBMCs. Receptors were obtained from a human donor in good health.

The V gene is TRBV7-8, the J gene TRBJ1-1; D gene ambiguous. CDR1 is SGHVS, CDR2 FQNEAQ, per germline. Trimming took off 2 bases at V and 4 bases at J, with 5 bases between the two ends. The CDR3 is 12 residues long. CDR3 residues: CASSLIGTEAFF. The DNA of the CDR3 is TGTGCCAGCAGCTTAATTGGCACTGAAGCTTTCTTT.

V and J are TRBV7-9 and TRBJ1-2, with D unclear. V lost 5 bases and J lost 6, with 19 bases in between. CDR3 length: 15 residues. Looked up from germline, CDR1 is SEHNR and CDR2 is FQNEAQ (reference sequence). CDR3 nucleotides: TGTGCCAGCAGCCCCTCGGACGGATACAAAAATGGCTACACCTTC. This sequence encodes CASSPSDGYKNGYTF. Looking up the rest from reference TRBV7-9 and TRBJ1-2 gives the full variable domain: DTGVSQNPRHKITKRGQNVTFRCDPISEHNRLYWYRQTLGQGPEFLTYFQNEAQLEKSRLLSDRFSAERPKGSFSTLEIQRTEQGDSAMYLCASSPSDGYKNGYTFGSGTRLTVV.

This clonotype has a count of ten or more. The chain links TRBV28 to TRBJ2-5; 7 positions agree with TRBD1. V trimming: 3 bases; J trimming: 7 bases; junction bases outside the gene matches: 11. The CDR3 contains 15 residues. CDR1 and CDR2 (germline): MDHEN, SYDVKM. The CDR3 loop is CASSLRDSLWGTQYF. As DNA, the CDR3 is TGTGCCAGCAGTTTGAGGGACAGCCTTTGGGGGACCCAGTACTTC.

This clonotype was recorded a few times. The genes are TRBV7-2 and TRBJ2-5, with 8 bases identical to TRBD2. Unmatched junction bases numbered 4, after V lost 8 bases and J lost 5 bases. CDR3 length equals 12 residues. Germline V CDR1 and CDR2: SGHTA, FQGNSA. In DNA, the CDR3 is TGTGCCAGCCGGGGGGGCGGCGAGACCCAGTACTTC. Its translation: CASRGGGETQYF.

V and J are TRBV7-8 and TRBJ2-2; 10 bases are shared with TRBD2. This CDR3 is built from 18 residues. The germline gives CDR1 SGHVS, CDR2 FQNEAQ. The V gene end was trimmed by 0 bases and the J gene end by 0 bases; junction bases not matched to a gene: 4. The CDR3 DNA reads as TGTGCCAGCAGCTTAGCGGTTAGCGGGGGGACGAACACCGGGGAGCTGTTTTTT. Amino acids: CASSLAVSGGTNTGELFF.

J is TRBJ2-7 and V is TRBV19; 9 bases map to TRBD1. Trimming cost V 3 bases and J 2 bases; bases outside gene matches: 8. The CDR3 is made up of 16 amino acids. CDR1 and CDR2 from the germline V gene are LNHDA and SQIVND (reference sequence). CDR3 amino acids: CASSILTGTGTYEQYF. Here the CDR3 DNA reads TGTGCCAGTAGTATCCTTACCGGGACAGGGACCTACGAGCAGTACTTC.

The gene calls are TRBV29-1 and TRBJ2-2, with 8 bases identical to TRBD1. The CDR3 totals 17 residues. The V segment lost 6 bases and the J segment 0 bases; nucleotides outside the gene matches: 12. Per germline, CDR1 SQVTM and CDR2 ANQGSEA. Here the CDR3 DNA reads TGCAGCGTGGATAGGACAGGGAGTCTTTCGAACACCGGGGAGCTGTTTTTT. It specifies CSVDRTGSLSNTGELFF.

The gene calls are TRBV19 and TRBJ2-5, with D hard to call. The V end lost 3 bases, the J end lost 5 bases, and 7 bases lay between the germline ends. The germline V gene has CDR1 LNHDA and CDR2 SQIVND (reference sequence). CDR3 size: 12 residues. This CDR3 is CASSMGWETQYF. For the CDR3, the DNA is TGTGCCAGTAGTATGGGTTGGGAGACCCAGTACTTC.

V and J are TRBV24-1 and TRBJ1-1; D not resolved. This CDR3 contains 13 residues. With 3 bases removed from V and 4 bases from J, the gap between germline ends came to 8 bases. Germline CDR1 reads KGHDR; CDR2 reads SFDVKD. The CDR3 region is CATSDGRGTEAFF. CDR3 bases: TGTGCCACCAGTGATGGCCGGGGCACTGAAGCTTTCTTT.

The genes are TRBV19 and TRBJ1-1, with D possibly matching TRBD1 (6 bases). V lost 5 bases and J lost 4, with 17 bases in between. Per the germline V gene, CDR1 is LNHDA and CDR2 is SQIVND (reference sequence). The length of the CDR3 is 15 residues. In DNA, the CDR3 is TGTGCCAGTAGTGTGGGGGCCGAGTATCTCACTGAAGCTTTCTTT. This sequence encodes CASSVGAEYLTEAFF.

This clonotype has a count of ten or more. The V gene is TRBV30, the J gene TRBJ1-2; 9 nucleotides agree with TRBD1. The V segment lost 0 bases and the J segment 4 bases; nucleotides outside the gene matches: 3. CDR1 is GTSNPN, CDR2 SVGIG, per germline (reference sequence). There are 14 residues in the CDR3. The CDR3 loop reads CAWSVDRGVYGYTF. DNA for the CDR3: TGTGCCTGGAGTGTGGACAGGGGAGTCTATGGCTACACCTTC.

CDR3 nucleotide sequence: TGTGCCAGCAGTGGGCTCCTAGCGGACAAAGAGACCCAGTACTTC. Translating gives CASSGLLADKETQYF. This rearrangement joins TRBV2 to TRBJ2-5, with 7 positions matching TRBD2. The CDR3 has 15 residues. Germline CDR1 SNHLY, CDR2 FYNNEI. Trimming cost V 4 bases and J 3 bases; bases outside gene matches: 8.

J is TRBJ1-2 and V is TRBV2; 7 bases line up with TRBD1. The CDR3 spans 13 residues. The germline V gene has CDR1 SNHLY and CDR2 FYNNEI. V gave up 5 bases and J gave up 4 bases; unmatched junction bases: 4. For the CDR3, the DNA is TGTGCCAGCAGTACTAGGACAGGCTATGGCTACACCTTC. The encoded protein is CASSTRTGYGYTF. The full variable domain, with the rest looked up from reference TRBV2 and TRBJ1-2, is EPEVTQTPSHQVTQMGQEVILRCVPISNHLYFYWYRQILGQKVEFLVSFYNNEISEKSEIFDDQFSVERPDGSNFTLKIRSTKLEDSAMYFCASSTRTGYGYTFGSGTRLTVV.

The chain uses TRBV9 and TRBJ2-5; 8 bases align to TRBD2. The trim removed 3 bases at V and 3 bases at J, leaving 1 base unmatched. Germline CDR1 SGDLS, CDR2 YYNGEE. The CDR3 length is 13 residues. CDR3 sequence (DNA): TGTGCCAGCAGCGATAGCGGGGAAGAGACCCAGTACTTC. As protein: CASSDSGEETQYF.

V and J are TRBV7-8 and TRBJ2-7, with D tentatively TRBD1 or TRBD2 (6 bases each). Germline V gene lookup returns CDR1 SGHVS and CDR2 FQNEAQ. The CDR3 loop spans 16 amino acids. Trimming pared 4 bases from V and 3 bases from J, leaving 19 bases between. The CDR3 nucleotides are TGTGCCAGCAGCTCCAGGTGGTCGGGGGCGGGCTACGAGCAGTACTTC. Translated, it gives CASSSRWSGAGYEQYF.

In its sample, this clonotype was seen once. This chain joins TRBV25-1 and TRBJ2-3; 8 nucleotides agree with TRBD1. The CDR3 has 15 amino acids. Germline CDR1 MGHDK, CDR2 SYGVNS. The junction had 8 bases not matched to a gene; V was cut back by 3 bases and J by 6 bases. Here the CDR3 reads CASSDLTGAGDTQYF. DNA for the CDR3: TGTGCCAGCAGTGACCTGACAGGGGCGGGCGATACGCAGTATTTT.

The genes are TRBV9 and TRBJ1-4; a weak D match, TRBD1 (5 bases). Trimming stripped 0 bases from V and 4 bases from J, with 7 bases between. The CDR3 is 14 residues long. The germline CDR1 and CDR2 sequences are SGDLS and YYNGEE. CDR3 in amino acids: CASSVGGHNEKLFF. DNA for the CDR3: TGTGCCAGCAGCGTAGGGGGCCATAATGAAAAACTGTTTTTT.

The V call is TRBV7-2, the J call TRBJ2-7; possible D gene TRBD1, 6 bases. Germline CDR1 and CDR2: SGHTA and FQGNSA. The CDR3 has 15 residues. V lost 4 bases, J lost 2 bases, and 15 bases lay in between. CDR3 amino acids: CASSSSGTHTYEQYF. Here the CDR3 DNA reads TGTGCCAGCAGCTCGTCCGGGACACATACCTACGAGCAGTACTTC.

The chain has TRBV19 and TRBJ1-5; 7 positions match TRBD1. The CDR3 length is 17 residues. Germline lookup yields CDR1 LNHDA and CDR2 SQIVND (reference sequence). V shed 5 bases and J 0 bases; nucleotides not matched to a gene: 10. DNA for the CDR3: TGTGCCAGTAGTGCCGACAGGGAGATTTTTAGCAATCAGCCCCAGCATTTT. It translates to CASSADREIFSNQPQHF.

At least ten counts were recorded for this clonotype. The V and J genes are TRBV9 and TRBJ2-2; 7 bases agree with TRBD2. CDR1 and CDR2 (germline): SGDLS, YYNGEE. J was trimmed by 4 bases and V by 3 bases; bases with no gene match: 6. This CDR3 has 15 amino acids. In nucleotides, the CDR3 is TGTGCCAGCAGCGAGACTAGCTTGAGCACCGGGGAGCTGTTTTTT. Amino acid sequence: CASSETSLSTGELFF.

CDR3 loop: CASSVASGRGNEQFF. DNA for the CDR3: TGTGCCAGCAGCGTGGCTAGCGGGAGAGGGAATGAGCAGTTCTTC. The rearrangement uses TRBV7-2 and TRBJ2-1; 10 bases align to TRBD2. This CDR3 region has 15 residues. CDR1 is SGHTA, CDR2 FQGNSA, per germline. The J segment lost 7 bases and the V segment lost 5 bases, leaving 8 bases of the junction unmatched.

In its sample, this clonotype was seen a few times. The chain employs TRBV11-3 and TRBJ2-1; TRBD2 agrees at 7 bases. CDR1 and CDR2 (germline): SGHNT, YENEEA. J gave up 4 bases and V 1 base, and 13 bases lay outside the gene matches. This CDR3 comprises 18 residues. In DNA form, the CDR3 reads TGTGCCAGCAGCTTAGTTGCGGGAGCGAGAGGGCCTTACAATGAGCAGTTCTTC. Its translation is CASSLVAGARGPYNEQFF.

The chain recombines TRBV2 with TRBJ2-7; 10 bases match TRBD1. This CDR3 region has 15 residues. With V trimmed by 8 bases and J by 1 base, 8 bases remained unmatched. Germline lookup yields CDR1 SNHLY and CDR2 FYNNEI. CDR3 in DNA: TGTGCCAGCCTCGGGGGGACAGGGGTGTCCTACGAGCAGTACTTC. As protein: CASLGGTGVSYEQYF.